Below are 19 T cell receptor beta chains sequenced from a single sample in a study of blood T cell repertoires in COVID-19. The assay was immunoSEQ multiplex PCR, and TCRdb's table has in-frame clones only and misses some. The sample contains some 220,000 clones, 80% to 95% of which appear only once. Source material: peripheral blood. The receptors derive from a man aged 30 to 45 with COVID-19, enrolled during active disease.

The V and J genes are TRBV18 and TRBJ2-3, with D tentatively TRBD1 (6 bases). CDR1 is KGHSH and CDR2 is LQKENI in the germline V gene. V was shortened by 2 bases and J by 3 bases, with 21 bases between the two germline ends. The CDR3 covers 18 residues. CDR3 DNA: TGTGCCAGCTCACCAAAGGTTTCGCAGGGGATTGTGACAGATACGCAGTATTTT. Its protein product is CASSPKVSQGIVTDTQYF.

The chain uses TRBV7-9 and TRBJ1-5; the D gene is possibly TRBD1 (6 bases). In germline, CDR1 is SEHNR, CDR2 FQNEAQ (reference sequence). V was pared by 2 bases and J by 15 bases, with 14 bases between. This CDR3 has 12 residues. CDR3 nucleotides: TGTGCCAGCAGCTTACCGGACAGCCCAAGGCATTTT. Translated, it gives CASSLPDSPRHF.

The genes are TRBV3-1 (or the pseudogene TRBV3-2) and TRBJ2-6; 10 bases align to TRBD2. The CDR3 is 17 amino acids. Germline CDR1 LGHDT, CDR2 YNNKEL (reference sequence). V lost 5 bases to trimming and J lost 4 bases; unmatched junction nucleotides: 8. CDR3 in DNA: TGTGCCAGCAGCACGGGACTAGCGTCCTCCGGGGCCAACGTCCTGACTTTC. This encodes CASSTGLASSGANVLTF.

The rearrangement uses TRBV6-5 and TRBJ2-5; D possibly corresponds to TRBD1 (6 bases). The CDR3 has 14 amino acids. V was pared by 4 bases and J by 2 bases, with 11 bases between. The germline V gene has CDR1 MNHEY and CDR2 SVGAGI. CDR3 nucleotide sequence: TGTGCCAGCAGTTTAGGGACACTTCAAGAGACCCAGTACTTC. Amino acid sequence: CASSLGTLQETQYF.

In its sample, this clone was seen once. The chain employs TRBV6-5 and TRBJ1-1, with a possible D match to TRBD1 (6 bases). CDR1 MNHEY and CDR2 SVGAGI come from the germline V gene. CDR3 size: 13 residues. The V and J ends lost 2 bases and 5 bases respectively, with 9 bases between them. In DNA, the CDR3 is TGTGCCAGCAGTTACCTGCAGGGGACTGAAGCTTTCTTT. This gives the protein CASSYLQGTEAFF.

The gene calls are TRBV11-2 and TRBJ2-2; 11 nucleotides line up with TRBD1. The germline V gene has CDR1 SGHAT and CDR2 FQNNGV. Losses at the gene ends were 5 bases for V and 5 bases for J; bases not matched to a gene: 7. CDR3 length: 16 residues. The CDR3 reads CASSPGQGARTGELFF. For the CDR3, the DNA is TGTGCCAGCAGCCCAGGACAGGGGGCGCGGACCGGGGAGCTGTTTTTT.

This chain connects TRBV19 to TRBJ1-1, with TRBD1 matching 11 bases. The CDR3 is 17 residues long. The V segment lost 8 bases and the J segment 4 bases; nucleotides outside the gene matches: 15. Germline V CDR1 and CDR2: LNHDA, SQIVND (reference sequence). The CDR3 region has the DNA TGTGCCAGTTCGAGAGTTCTTGGGACAGGGGGTTTCACTGAAGCTTTCTTT. This translates into CASSRVLGTGGFTEAFF. The full variable domain, completed using reference TRBV19 and TRBJ1-1, is DGGITQSPKYLFRKEGQNVTLSCEQNLNHDAMYWYRQDPGQGLRLIYYSQIVNDFQKGDIAEGYSVSREKKESFPLTVTSAQKNPTAFYLCASSRVLGTGGFTEAFFGQGTRLTVV.

The V gene is TRBV24-1, the J gene TRBJ1-4, with TRBD1 matching over 10 bases. The CDR3 has 17 residues. J gave up 2 bases and V 0 bases, and 2 bases lay outside the gene matches. CDR1 is KGHDR, CDR2 SFDVKD, per germline. CDR3 in amino acids: CATSDLETGGTNEKLFF. The DNA for the CDR3 is TGTGCCACCAGTGATTTGGAGACAGGGGGCACTAATGAAAAACTGTTTTTT.

This chain links TRBV3-1 (or the pseudogene TRBV3-2) with TRBJ1-2; TRBD1 is a possible D gene (5 bases). The CDR3 contains 14 residues. V lost 4 bases to trimming and J lost 10 bases, with 19 bases between them. Germline values: CDR1 LGHDT, CDR2 YNNKEL (reference sequence). The CDR3 is CASSPLKGSGDYTF. The CDR3 DNA reads TGTGCCAGCAGCCCTCTAAAGGGGTCTGGTGACTACACCTTC.

The CDR3 DNA is TGTGCCAGTACCCTTCAGGGAAACCACAATGAGCAGTTCTTC. Amino acids: CASTLQGNHNEQFF. This sequence joins TRBV19 and TRBJ2-1; perhaps TRBD1 as D (5 bases). V lost 7 bases, J lost 5 bases, and 15 bases lay in between. The CDR3 runs to 14 residues. In germline, CDR1 is LNHDA, CDR2 SQIVND (reference sequence).

V is TRBV9 and J is TRBJ2-7; tentative D call: TRBD2 (6 bases). This CDR3 spans 13 amino acids. From germline, CDR1 is SGDLS and CDR2 YYNGEE. Trimming removed 2 bases at V and 1 base at J, with 7 bases between. The chain's CDR3 is CASSVSGSYEQYF. The CDR3 region has the DNA TGTGCCAGCAGCGTTAGCGGTTCCTACGAGCAGTACTTC.

The chain joins TRBV25-1 to TRBJ2-3; 9 bases are a match to TRBD1. The CDR3 length is 15 residues. Trimming at V came to 8 bases and at J to 6 bases, leaving 12 bases not matched to a gene. Germline loops: CDR1 MGHDK, CDR2 SYGVNS. DNA for the CDR3: TGTGCCAGCTCCGTCGGGACAGGGCCTTTTGATACGCAGTATTTT. Protein sequence: CASSVGTGPFDTQYF.

This chain uses TRBV12-3 or TRBV12-4 with TRBJ2-5; D not resolved. The CDR3 loop spans 13 amino acids. Trimming took 6 bases from V and 2 from J, leaving 10 bases between them. CDR3 DNA: TGTGCCAGCAGCCCATCCCATCAAGAGACCCAGTACTTC. Translating it yields CASSPSHQETQYF.

The chain has TRBV12-3 or TRBV12-4 and TRBJ1-2; D remains unclear. The CDR3 is made up of 13 amino acids. V gave up 6 bases and J gave up 4 bases, with 12 bases separating them. CDR3 loop: CASSQTAVYGYTF. CDR3 DNA: TGTGCCAGCAGCCAAACAGCCGTCTATGGCTACACCTTC.

The sample holds one count of this clone. The chain carries TRBV18 and TRBJ1-6; D unresolved. In germline, CDR1 is KGHSH, CDR2 LQKENI. V was cut by 2 bases and J by 10 bases, with 15 bases left in between. This CDR3 is built from 15 residues. For the CDR3, the DNA is TGTGCCAGCTCACCAGAGGTTGGGAGCGGGTCACCCCTCCACTTT. Translation: CASSPEVGSGSPLHF.

The chain carries TRBV6-1 and TRBJ1-1, with D maybe TRBD1 (6 bases). This CDR3 spans 14 amino acids. Germline values: CDR1 MNHNS, CDR2 SASEGT. V lost 2 bases and J lost 5, with 12 bases in between. The CDR3 DNA sequence: TGTGCCAGCAGTGAAAAAGGGGGTCTAACTGAAGCTTTCTTT. Amino acid sequence: CASSEKGGLTEAFF.

This chain uses TRBV9 with TRBJ1-1; the D is unclear. V lost 0 bases and J lost 2, with 14 bases in between. In germline, CDR1 is SGDLS, CDR2 YYNGEE. This CDR3 has 16 residues. The chain's CDR3 is CASSVVHSLPNTEAFF. The CDR3 DNA is TGTGCCAGCAGCGTAGTTCACAGCCTTCCAAACACTGAAGCTTTCTTT.

V gene TRBV12-3 or TRBV12-4 combines with J gene TRBJ2-2, with no clear D. The CDR3 spans 13 residues. Trimming stripped 7 bases from V and 5 bases from J, with 11 bases between. The CDR3 bases are TGTGCCAGCACCCCCCAACGGACCGGGGAGCTGTTTTTT. Residues: CASTPQRTGELFF.

This sequence joins TRBV29-1 and TRBJ1-1; 8 bases match TRBD1. Losses at the gene ends were 7 bases for V and 4 bases for J; bases not matched to a gene: 5. This CDR3 contains 12 residues. CDR1 and CDR2 from the germline V gene are SQVTM and ANQGSEA. The CDR3 loop reads CSARTGTTEAFF. The CDR3 DNA follows: TGCAGCGCCCGGACAGGGACCACTGAAGCTTTCTTT.